These 26 T cell receptor beta chains share one sample of origin, sequenced in a study of blood T cell repertoires in COVID-19. Generated by immunoSEQ multiplex PCR, the TCRdb table keeps only in-frame clones and is missing some. This table holds around 140,000 clones, almost 70% found once. Sample: peripheral blood. These receptors originate from a woman between 65 and 79 years old with acute or convalescent COVID-19.

The chain carries TRBV18 and TRBJ1-5; 9 nucleotides agree with TRBD1. Germline CDR1 and CDR2: KGHSH and LQKENI. V lost 3 bases, J lost 4 bases, and 4 bases stayed unmatched. The CDR3 spans 15 residues. CDR3 nucleotides: TGTGCCAGCTCACCTTCGACAGGGGGGAATCAGCCCCAGCATTTT. Its protein product is CASSPSTGGNQPQHF.

The rearrangement links TRBV6-5 to TRBJ2-7, with 7 bases aligning to TRBD1. Germline V gene sequence: CDR1 MNHEY, CDR2 SVGAGI. V trimming: 6 bases; J trimming: 0 bases; junction bases outside the gene matches: 2. The CDR3 loop spans 13 amino acids. CDR3 sequence: CASRAGGSYEQYF. DNA of the CDR3: TGTGCCAGCAGAGCAGGGGGCTCCTACGAGCAGTACTTC.

The chain uses TRBV10-2 and TRBJ1-3, with D uncertain. Per germline, CDR1 WSHSY and CDR2 SAAADI. Deletions cut 7 bases from V and 0 bases from J, with 4 bases between. The CDR3 contains 12 residues. The CDR3 coding sequence is TGCGCCAGCATCAGCTCTGGAAACACCATATATTTT. Translated, it gives CASISSGNTIYF.

In this sample, this clone turned up a few times. At the DNA level, this CDR3 is encoded by other sequences in the same sample as well. This CDR3 reads CASSRTGTNTGELFF. The CDR3 nucleotides are TGTGCCAGTAGTAGGACAGGGACGAACACCGGGGAGCTGTTTTTT. The genes are TRBV19 and TRBJ2-2, with 8 nucleotides matching TRBD1. The CDR3 has 15 amino acids. Germline V gene lookup returns CDR1 LNHDA and CDR2 SQIVND (reference sequence). After removal of 4 bases from V and 0 bases from J, the junction contained 1 base not matched to a gene.

This clone was seen a single time. The chain couples TRBV11-3 to TRBJ2-5; 14 nucleotides line up with TRBD2. V gave up 3 bases and J gave up 5 bases; unmatched junction bases: 8. Germline V lookup: CDR1 SGHNT, CDR2 YENEEA. The CDR3 totals 17 residues. CDR3 protein: CASSFNNGTSGGETQYF. The CDR3 DNA is TGTGCCAGCAGCTTTAACAACGGGACTAGCGGGGGCGAGACCCAGTACTTC. Based on the CDR3 plus reference TRBV11-3 and TRBJ2-5, the full variable domain is EAGVVQSPRYKIIEKKQPVAFWCNPISGHNTLYWYLQNLGQGPELLIRYENEEAVDDSQLPKDRFSAERLKGVDSTLKIQPAELGDSAVYLCASSFNNGTSGGETQYFGPGTRLLVL.

The rearrangement links TRBV10-2 to TRBJ1-1; 7 bases match TRBD1. Germline V gene data show CDR1 as WSHSY and CDR2 as SAAADI. CDR3 length equals 15 residues. With V trimmed by 4 bases and J by 6 bases, 11 bases remained unmatched. The CDR3 sequence is CASSGERGRGAEAFF. The CDR3 coding sequence is TGCGCCAGCAGTGGTGAAAGGGGGCGCGGGGCTGAAGCTTTCTTT.

This clone has just one count. The gene calls are TRBV5-1 and TRBJ2-3; 8 nucleotides agree with TRBD2. CDR1 and CDR2 from the germline V gene are SGHRS and YFSETQ. The CDR3 is made up of 15 amino acids. Unmatched junction bases numbered 8, after V lost 6 bases and J lost 2 bases. The CDR3 DNA sequence: TGCGCCAGCACCCAAAGCGGGAGAATCACAGATACGCAGTATTTT. Translated, it gives CASTQSGRITDTQYF.

This chain joins TRBV6-5 and TRBJ1-1; D is possibly TRBD1 (5 bases). The length of the CDR3 is 14 residues. The ends were cut back, 4 bases at V and 10 bases at J, with 19 bases in the middle. Looked up from germline, CDR1 is MNHEY and CDR2 is SVGAGI. The DNA for the CDR3 is TGTGCCAGCAGTTTCGCTACTGCAGGAGGGGCAGCTTTCTTT. Translating it yields CASSFATAGGAAFF.

This clone was found many times. The chain combines TRBV18 with TRBJ1-5; the D is unclear. CDR1 KGHSH and CDR2 LQKENI come from the germline V gene. Trimming shortened V by 2 bases and J by 1 base, and 12 bases separated the two germline ends. The CDR3 runs 16 residues. Written as DNA, the CDR3 is TGTGCCAGCTCACCAACGGGATCTTACAGCAATCAGCCCCAGCATTTT. Translating it yields CASSPTGSYSNQPQHF.

This clone has only a few counts. J is TRBJ2-7 and V is TRBV7-8; D is possibly TRBD2 (5 bases). The CDR3 runs to 16 residues. Trimming pared 3 bases from V and 3 bases from J, leaving 18 bases between. Per germline, CDR1 SGHVS and CDR2 FQNEAQ. CDR3 nucleotide sequence: TGTGCCAGCAGCTTCTCGGGGAACGATCCCATCTACGAGCAGTACTTC. The encoded protein is CASSFSGNDPIYEQYF.

In this sample, this clone turned up once. The CDR3 coding sequence is TGTGCCAGCAGTTACGGGCCGAAGAGTGAGCAGTTCTTC. Translating it yields CASSYGPKSEQFF. The V call is TRBV6-6, the J call TRBJ2-1; D ambiguous. The CDR3 sequence is 13 residues long. The V gene lost 2 bases and the J gene lost 9 bases, with 11 bases spanning the gap. The germline CDR1 and CDR2 sequences are MNHNY and SVGAGI (reference sequence).

The chain uses TRBV7-2 and TRBJ1-6; 9 nucleotides align to TRBD1. Per germline, CDR1 SGHTA and CDR2 FQGNSA. Trimming removed 6 bases from V and 7 bases from J; junction bases left unmatched: 4. This CDR3 is built from 14 residues. Written as DNA, the CDR3 is TGTGCCAGCAGGAGGACAGGGGAAAATTCACCCCTCCACTTT. This gives the protein CASRRTGENSPLHF.

This CDR3 is CASSIGQGQETQYF. In DNA, the CDR3 is TGTGCCAGCAGCATAGGACAGGGGCAAGAGACCCAGTACTTC. The chain uses TRBV3-1 (or the pseudogene TRBV3-2) and TRBJ2-5; 9 bases map to TRBD1. V shed 5 bases, J shed 2 bases, and the junction held 3 bases outside the gene matches. Per the germline V gene, CDR1 is LGHDT and CDR2 is YNNKEL (reference sequence). The CDR3 runs to 14 residues.

The J gene is TRBJ2-3, the V gene TRBV2; 12 bases match TRBD1. This CDR3 is 15 amino acids long. V was pared by 6 bases and J by 5 bases, with 6 bases of the junction left unmatched. CDR1 is SNHLY, CDR2 FYNNEI, per germline. The CDR3 sequence is CASSRDRGPGDTQYF. CDR3 sequence (DNA): TGTGCCAGCAGCCGGGACAGGGGGCCCGGAGATACGCAGTATTTT.

This chain uses TRBV7-9 with TRBJ1-4; TRBD1 matches 9 bases. Germline CDR1 and CDR2: SEHNR and FQNEAQ (reference sequence). V trimming: 5 bases; J trimming: 8 bases; junction bases outside the gene matches: 6. This CDR3 is 14 amino acids long. The CDR3 nucleotides read TGTGCCAGCAGCCAGGGACAGGGAGGGGAAAAACTGTTTTTT. It codes for CASSQGQGGEKLFF.

The V gene is TRBV6-5, the J gene TRBJ1-1; 8 bases align to TRBD1. The V gene's germline CDR1 is MNHEY and CDR2 SVGAGI. Losses at the gene ends were 5 bases for V and 5 bases for J; bases not matched to a gene: 10. This CDR3 contains 15 residues. The CDR3 region is CASSPARTGRTEAFF. CDR3 DNA sequence: TGTGCCAGCAGTCCGGCCCGGACAGGGAGGACTGAAGCTTTCTTT.

The V and J genes are TRBV29-1 and TRBJ2-1; 8 bases agree with TRBD1. The CDR3 spans 15 residues. Germline values: CDR1 SQVTM, CDR2 ANQGSEA. The V gene end was trimmed by 7 bases and the J gene end by 1 base; junction bases not matched to a gene: 9. The CDR3 sequence is CSALTTGGSYNEQFF. DNA of the CDR3: TGCAGCGCCTTGACTACAGGGGGTTCCTACAATGAGCAGTTCTTC.

V gene TRBV7-9 combines with J gene TRBJ2-2, with D unresolved. Trimming took 2 bases from V and 1 from J, leaving 8 bases between them. The CDR3 contains 15 residues. Germline CDR1 reads SEHNR; CDR2 reads FQNEAQ (reference sequence). The CDR3 DNA reads TGTGCCAGCAGCTTATTCACAGAGAACACCGGGGAGCTGTTTTTT. The encoded protein is CASSLFTENTGELFF.

The V and J genes are TRBV23-1 and TRBJ2-2, with 9 bases lining up with TRBD1. TRBV23-1 is an ORF, and what it does is uncertain. Trimming cost V 0 bases and J 8 bases; bases outside gene matches: 16. The CDR3 contains 19 residues. CDR3 loop: CASSQSSEPIQGAKGELFF. DNA of the CDR3: TGCGCCAGCAGTCAATCGTCCGAGCCCATACAGGGGGCGAAAGGGGAGCTGTTTTTT.

This sequence joins TRBV3-1 (or the pseudogene TRBV3-2) and TRBJ1-2; D possibly corresponds to TRBD1 (5 bases). Germline CDR1 LGHDT, CDR2 YNNKEL (reference sequence). The CDR3 spans 15 residues. Trimming removed 1 base at V and 3 bases at J, with 12 bases between. CDR3 region: CASSQVARADYGYTF. Written as DNA, the CDR3 is TGTGCCAGCAGCCAAGTCGCCAGGGCAGACTATGGCTACACCTTC.

The rearrangement links TRBV29-1 to TRBJ2-1, with D possibly TRBD1 on 5 matching bases. V was cut by 4 bases and J by 7 bases, with 8 bases left in between. CDR1 is SQVTM and CDR2 is ANQGSEA in the germline V gene. The CDR3 length is 11 residues. The CDR3 sequence is CSVVRANEQFF. The CDR3 nucleotides are TGCAGCGTTGTCAGGGCGAATGAGCAGTTCTTC.

The chain uses TRBV29-1 and TRBJ2-1; D perhaps matches TRBD2 (6 bases). V was pared by 1 base and J by 9 bases, with 19 bases between. The germline V gene has CDR1 SQVTM and CDR2 ANQGSEA. The CDR3 sequence is 15 residues long. The CDR3 reads CSVEGPAGTWSEQFF. In DNA, the CDR3 is TGCAGCGTTGAAGGTCCAGCGGGCACCTGGAGTGAGCAGTTCTTC.

The J gene is TRBJ2-5, the V gene TRBV28; 8 bases fit TRBD2. V gave up 3 bases and J gave up 2 bases; unmatched junction bases: 11. Germline V lookup: CDR1 MDHEN, CDR2 SYDVKM. The CDR3 spans 17 residues. CDR3 amino acids: CASSFVPGLVGQETQYF. The CDR3 DNA sequence: TGTGCCAGCAGTTTTGTTCCGGGACTAGTGGGGCAAGAGACCCAGTACTTC.

This clone was counted between two and nine times. The chain couples TRBV15 to TRBJ2-3; 9 positions match TRBD2. The CDR3 contains 17 residues. Germline values: CDR1 LNHNV, CDR2 YYDKDF (reference sequence). After removal of 0 bases from V and 4 bases from J, the junction contained 8 bases not matched to a gene. The CDR3 nucleotides are TGTGCCACCAGCAGAGATCGCGCGGGAGGGCCGCCAGATACGCAGTATTTT. Translation: CATSRDRAGGPPDTQYF.

The chain couples TRBV4-1 to TRBJ2-3, with 11 bases fitting TRBD2. The CDR3 length is 18 residues. Germline V lookup: CDR1 MGHRA, CDR2 YSYEKL. The junction had 9 bases not matched to a gene; V was cut back by 1 base and J by 3 bases. The CDR3 sequence is CASSQGPGTSGGTDTQYF. The CDR3 DNA sequence: TGCGCCAGCAGCCAAGGTCCCGGGACTAGCGGCGGAACAGATACGCAGTATTTT.

The V call is TRBV11-2, the J call TRBJ2-7; D may be TRBD2 (5 bases). Looked up from germline, CDR1 is SGHAT and CDR2 is FQNNGV. The CDR3 has 13 amino acids. V was shortened by 5 bases and J by 3 bases, with 11 bases between the two germline ends. CDR3 in amino acids: CASSPRRGYEQYF. The CDR3 DNA is TGTGCCAGCAGCCCCCGCCGGGGCTACGAGCAGTACTTC. Combining the CDR3 with reference TRBV11-2 and TRBJ2-7 gives the whole variable domain EAGVAQSPRYKIIEKRQSVAFWCNPISGHATLYWYQQILGQGPKLLIQFQNNGVVDDSQLPKDRFSAERLKGVDSTLKIQPAKLEDSAVYLCASSPRRGYEQYFGPGTRLTVT.